These 17 T cell receptor beta chains came from one sample sequenced in a study of blood T cell repertoires in COVID-19. Data came from immunoSEQ multiplex PCR; TCRdb stores just in-frame clones and leaves some out. The table shows about 80,000 clones, with roughly 85% occurring only once. Sequenced input: peripheral blood. Every receptor here comes from a man in his forties or fifties with COVID-19, enrolled during active disease.

V is TRBV30 and J is TRBJ1-2; TRBD1 matches at 10 bases. Looked up from germline, CDR1 is GTSNPN and CDR2 is SVGIG (reference sequence). The length of the CDR3 is 13 residues. The J segment lost 5 bases and the V segment lost 8 bases, leaving 8 bases of the junction unmatched. The CDR3 loop is CARRDRGGYGYTF. The CDR3 coding sequence is TGTGCCCGCCGGGACAGGGGAGGATATGGCTACACCTTC.

V usage is TRBV3-1 (or the pseudogene TRBV3-2) and J usage is TRBJ2-1; tentative D call: TRBD2 (5 bases). Trimming pared 2 bases from V and 8 bases from J, leaving 13 bases between. The CDR3 contains 14 residues. The germline gives CDR1 LGHDT, CDR2 YNNKEL (reference sequence). The chain's CDR3 is CASSQTRGSYEQFF. CDR3 sequence (DNA): TGTGCCAGCAGCCAAACTAGAGGATCCTATGAGCAGTTCTTC.

V is TRBV4-1 and J is TRBJ1-1; D remains unclear. The CDR3 length is 13 residues. Trimming removed 2 bases at V and 0 bases at J, with 4 bases between. Germline loops: CDR1 MGHRA, CDR2 YSYEKL. As DNA, the CDR3 is TGCGCCAGCAGCCAAACAGTGAACACTGAAGCTTTCTTT. This sequence encodes CASSQTVNTEAFF.

This clone appeared once. V gene TRBV27 combines with J gene TRBJ1-1, with a tentative D call TRBD1 (5 bases). The CDR3 runs 17 residues. Trimming shortened V by 3 bases and J by 4 bases, and 21 bases separated the two germline ends. Germline assignment: CDR1 MNHEY and CDR2 SMNVEV (reference sequence). The CDR3 here is CASSLLGHSPSGTEAFF. In nucleotides, the CDR3 is TGTGCCAGCAGTTTGCTAGGACACTCCCCTAGCGGCACTGAAGCTTTCTTT.

This clone was seen a single time. The CDR3 nucleotides are TGTGCCAGCAGCCGGGGACAGGGGAGGAGTGAGACCCAGTACTTC. Amino acid sequence: CASSRGQGRSETQYF. The chain uses TRBV9 and TRBJ2-5, with 10 bases that match TRBD1. The trim removed 4 bases at V and 5 bases at J, leaving 8 bases unmatched. The germline V gene has CDR1 SGDLS and CDR2 YYNGEE. The length of the CDR3 is 15 residues.

The chain recombines TRBV6-5 with TRBJ1-5; D is perhaps TRBD1 (5 bases). Germline-derived CDR1 and CDR2 are MNHEY and SVGAGI. V was clipped by 6 bases and J by 5 bases, with 14 bases between them. The CDR3 is made up of 14 amino acids. The CDR3 nucleotides read TGTGCCAGCAGCGAGAACTCGGGGGATCAGCCCCAGCATTTT. Encoded protein: CASSENSGDQPQHF.

The V call is TRBV5-1, the J call TRBJ1-2; TRBD1 aligns across 7 bases. Germline assignment: CDR1 SGHRS and CDR2 YFSETQ. Unmatched junction bases numbered 5, after V lost 3 bases and J lost 0 bases. The CDR3 covers 15 residues. The chain's CDR3 is CASSSQGVANYGYTF. CDR3 nucleotide sequence: TGCGCCAGCAGCTCCCAGGGGGTAGCTAACTATGGCTACACCTTC.

In its sample, this clone was seen a few times. The chain links TRBV30 to TRBJ1-2; possible D gene TRBD1, 5 bases. V lost 6 bases to trimming and J lost 8 bases, with 16 bases between them. CDR1 is GTSNPN and CDR2 is SVGIG in the germline V gene (reference sequence). This CDR3 contains 12 residues. The CDR3 sequence: CACQVGGLGYTF. DNA of the CDR3: TGTGCCTGCCAAGTGGGGGGATTGGGCTACACCTTC.

The genes are TRBV7-2 and TRBJ1-3, with no clear D. Per the germline V gene, CDR1 is SGHTA and CDR2 is FQGNSA. V lost 2 bases, J lost 6 bases, and 17 bases lay in between. The CDR3 covers 16 residues. The CDR3 DNA reads TGTGCCAGCAGCTTACTAGGAAACGGGTTTGAAAACACCATATATTTT. Residues: CASSLLGNGFENTIYF.

This sequence joins TRBV5-6 and TRBJ1-5; TRBD1 matches 8 bases. This CDR3 has 15 residues. Looked up from germline, CDR1 is SGHDT and CDR2 is YYEEEE. The V segment lost 7 bases and the J segment 6 bases; nucleotides outside the gene matches: 12. Here the CDR3 reads CASATARDRRQPQHF. CDR3 nucleotide sequence: TGTGCCAGCGCAACAGCCCGGGACAGGCGTCAGCCCCAGCATTTT.

The chain links TRBV21-1 to TRBJ2-1; the DNA was not compared with TRBD2, the D call given in the table. TRBV21-1 is listed as a pseudogene. The CDR3 has 16 amino acids. Here the CDR3 DNA reads TGTGCCAGCAGCAAGGGAGCGAAAAGCTCCTACAATGAGCAGTTCTTC. Encoded protein: CASSKGAKSSYNEQFF.

The J gene is TRBJ2-5, the V gene TRBV14; no firm D call. With 1 base removed from V and 7 bases from J, the gap between germline ends came to 13 bases. The CDR3 runs 14 residues. CDR1 and CDR2 from the germline V gene are SGHDN and FVKESK. CDR3 loop: CASSQAGLLGTQYF. CDR3 DNA sequence: TGTGCCAGCAGCCAAGCCGGGTTGTTGGGGACCCAGTACTTC.

This clone came up once. The V gene is TRBV29-1, the J gene TRBJ1-1; TRBD1 aligns across 9 bases. The CDR3 has 13 residues. The germline gives CDR1 SQVTM, CDR2 ANQGSEA. The ends lost 7 bases at V and 5 bases at J; junction bases unmatched: 8. The CDR3 loop reads CSAGTGKGTEAFF. DNA of the CDR3: TGCAGCGCAGGGACAGGGAAGGGTACTGAAGCTTTCTTT.

The V call is TRBV6-5, the J call TRBJ1-4, with D hard to call. Between the trimmed V and J ends, which lost 2 bases and 8 bases, there was a span of 9 bases. Germline V lookup: CDR1 MNHEY, CDR2 SVGAGI. This CDR3 spans 13 amino acids. Here the CDR3 reads CASSYGESEKLFF. The CDR3 DNA follows: TGTGCCAGCAGTTACGGGGAGTCAGAAAAACTGTTTTTT.

Here the CDR3 DNA reads TGTGCCAGCAGTTACCGGCAGGGCCTTAATCAGCCCCAGCATTTT. This encodes CASSYRQGLNQPQHF. The chain recombines TRBV6-5 with TRBJ1-5; D may be TRBD1 (5 bases). Trimming took 2 bases from V and 4 from J, leaving 12 bases between them. The CDR3 covers 15 residues. Germline V gives CDR1 MNHEY, CDR2 SVGAGI.

This chain connects TRBV5-1 to TRBJ2-3, with 13 nucleotides matching TRBD2. CDR3 size: 15 residues. The trim removed 2 bases at V and 6 bases at J, leaving 3 bases unmatched. The germline V gene has CDR1 SGHRS and CDR2 YFSETQ. This CDR3 reads CASSFGLAGVDTQYF. The CDR3 DNA reads as TGCGCCAGCAGCTTCGGACTAGCGGGAGTCGATACGCAGTATTTT.

The CDR3: CATTDRGEGEAFF. The DNA for the CDR3 is TGTGCCACTACCGACAGGGGCGAGGGTGAAGCTTTCTTT. V is TRBV15 and J is TRBJ1-1; 8 nucleotides line up with TRBD1. Germline lookup yields CDR1 LNHNV and CDR2 YYDKDF (reference sequence). The CDR3 runs to 13 residues. Trimming at V came to 9 bases and at J to 7 bases, leaving 10 bases not matched to a gene.